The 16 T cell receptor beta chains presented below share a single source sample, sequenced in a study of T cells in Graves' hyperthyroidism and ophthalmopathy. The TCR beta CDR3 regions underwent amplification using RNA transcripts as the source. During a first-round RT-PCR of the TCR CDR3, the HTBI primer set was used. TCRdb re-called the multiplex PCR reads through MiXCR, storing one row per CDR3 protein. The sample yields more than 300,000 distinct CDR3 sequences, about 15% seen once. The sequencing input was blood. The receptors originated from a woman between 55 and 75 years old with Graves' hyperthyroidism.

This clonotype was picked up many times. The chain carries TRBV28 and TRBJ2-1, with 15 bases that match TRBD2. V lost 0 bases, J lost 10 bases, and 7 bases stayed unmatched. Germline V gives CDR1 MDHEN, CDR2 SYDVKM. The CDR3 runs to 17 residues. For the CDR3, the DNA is TGTGCCAGCAGTTTATGGGGACTAGCGGGAGGATTGGTCGAGCAGTTCTTC. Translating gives CASSLWGLAGGLVEQFF.

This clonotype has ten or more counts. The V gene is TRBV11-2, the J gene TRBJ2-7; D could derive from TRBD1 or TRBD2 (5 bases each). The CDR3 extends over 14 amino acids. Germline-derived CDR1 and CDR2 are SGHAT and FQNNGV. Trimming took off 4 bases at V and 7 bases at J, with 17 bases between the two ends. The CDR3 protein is CASSSPRDDWEQYF. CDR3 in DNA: TGTGCCAGCAGCTCCCCCCGGGACGACTGGGAGCAGTACTTC.

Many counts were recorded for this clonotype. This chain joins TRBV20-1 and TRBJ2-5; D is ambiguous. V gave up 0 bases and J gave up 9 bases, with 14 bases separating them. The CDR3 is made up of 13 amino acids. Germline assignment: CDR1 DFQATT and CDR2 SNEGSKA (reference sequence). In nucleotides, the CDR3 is TGCAGTGCTAGAGATAAGGCATCACGGTCCCAGTACTTC. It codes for CSARDKASRSQYF.

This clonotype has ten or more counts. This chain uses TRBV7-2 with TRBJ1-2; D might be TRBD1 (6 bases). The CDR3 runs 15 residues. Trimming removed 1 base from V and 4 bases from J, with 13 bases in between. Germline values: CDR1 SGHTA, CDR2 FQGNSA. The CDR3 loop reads CASSLEGELGYGYTF. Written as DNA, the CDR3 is TGTGCCAGCAGCTTAGAGGGGGAGCTTGGCTATGGCTACACCTTC. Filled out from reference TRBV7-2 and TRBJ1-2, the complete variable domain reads GAGVSQSPSNKVTEKGKDVELRCDPISGHTALYWYRQSLGQGLEFLIYFQGNSAPDKSGLPSDRFSAERTGGSVSTLTIQRTQQEDSAVYLCASSLEGELGYGYTFGSGTRLTVV.

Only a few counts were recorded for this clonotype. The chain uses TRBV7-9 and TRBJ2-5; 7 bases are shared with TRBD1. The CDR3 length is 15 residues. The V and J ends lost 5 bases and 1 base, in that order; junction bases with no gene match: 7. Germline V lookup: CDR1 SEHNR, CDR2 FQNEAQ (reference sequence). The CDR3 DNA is TGTGCCAGCAGCCCCCTCGAGGGGGCCCAAGAGACCCAGTACTTC. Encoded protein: CASSPLEGAQETQYF.

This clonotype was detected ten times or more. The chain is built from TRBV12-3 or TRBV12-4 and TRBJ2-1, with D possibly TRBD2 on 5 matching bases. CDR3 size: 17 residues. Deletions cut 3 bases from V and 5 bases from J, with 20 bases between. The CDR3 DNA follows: TGTGCCAGCAGTTTTTTTCCCGGGCCTGGGAGCGACAATGAGCAGTTCTTC. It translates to CASSFFPGPGSDNEQFF.

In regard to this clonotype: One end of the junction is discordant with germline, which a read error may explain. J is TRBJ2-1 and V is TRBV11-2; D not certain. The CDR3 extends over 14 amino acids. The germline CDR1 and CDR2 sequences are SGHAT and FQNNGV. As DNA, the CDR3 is TGCGCCAGCCGCCCCATTGGCGGCTACAATGAGCAGTTCTTC. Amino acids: CASRPIGGYNEQFF.

The CDR3 loop is CASSFRDSQETQYF. Written as DNA, the CDR3 is TGTGCCAGCAGTTTTCGGGACTCACAAGAGACCCAGTACTTC. The chain couples TRBV28 to TRBJ2-5; D may be TRBD2 (6 bases). CDR1 MDHEN and CDR2 SYDVKM come from the germline V gene. The CDR3 covers 14 residues. Trimming left V 3 bases short and J 2 bases short, with 10 bases between.

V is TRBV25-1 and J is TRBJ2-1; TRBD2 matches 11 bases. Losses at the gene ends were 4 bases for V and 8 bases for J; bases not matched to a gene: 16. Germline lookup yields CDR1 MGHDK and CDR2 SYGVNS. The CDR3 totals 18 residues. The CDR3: CASSGRGRASGRRDEQFF. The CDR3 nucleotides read TGTGCCAGCAGTGGTCGAGGTAGGGCTAGCGGGAGGCGCGATGAGCAGTTCTTC.

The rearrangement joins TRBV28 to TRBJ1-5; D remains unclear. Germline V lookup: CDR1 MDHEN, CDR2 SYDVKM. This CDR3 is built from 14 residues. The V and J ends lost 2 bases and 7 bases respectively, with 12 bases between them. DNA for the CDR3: TGTGCCAGCAGTTTAGGGCAAGTAAGGCAGCCCCAGCATTTT. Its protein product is CASSLGQVRQPQHF.

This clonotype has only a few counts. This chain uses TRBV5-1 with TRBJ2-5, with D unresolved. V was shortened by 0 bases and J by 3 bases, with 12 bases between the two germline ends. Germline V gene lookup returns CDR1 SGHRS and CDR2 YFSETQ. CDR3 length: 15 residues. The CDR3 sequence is CASSLEAPTEETQYF. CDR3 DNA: TGCGCCAGCAGCTTGGAGGCCCCAACCGAAGAGACCCAGTACTTC.

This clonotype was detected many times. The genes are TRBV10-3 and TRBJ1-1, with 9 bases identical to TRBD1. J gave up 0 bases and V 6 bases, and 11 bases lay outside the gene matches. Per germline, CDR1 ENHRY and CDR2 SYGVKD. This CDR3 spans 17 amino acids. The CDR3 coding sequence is TGTGCCATCAGACCGGGACAGGGCTCTACTATGAACACTGAAGCTTTCTTT. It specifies CAIRPGQGSTMNTEAFF.

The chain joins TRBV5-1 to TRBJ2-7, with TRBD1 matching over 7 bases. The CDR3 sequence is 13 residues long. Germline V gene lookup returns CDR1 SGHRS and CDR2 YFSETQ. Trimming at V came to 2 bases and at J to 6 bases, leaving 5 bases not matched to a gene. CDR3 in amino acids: CASSFTGVGEQYF. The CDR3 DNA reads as TGCGCCAGCAGCTTTACAGGGGTGGGCGAGCAGTACTTC.

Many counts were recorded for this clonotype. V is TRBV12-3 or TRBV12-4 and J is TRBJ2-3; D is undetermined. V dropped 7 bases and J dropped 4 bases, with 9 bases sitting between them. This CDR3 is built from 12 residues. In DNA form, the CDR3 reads TGTGCCAGCAAGTGGGTTTCAGATACGCAGTATTTT. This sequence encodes CASKWVSDTQYF.

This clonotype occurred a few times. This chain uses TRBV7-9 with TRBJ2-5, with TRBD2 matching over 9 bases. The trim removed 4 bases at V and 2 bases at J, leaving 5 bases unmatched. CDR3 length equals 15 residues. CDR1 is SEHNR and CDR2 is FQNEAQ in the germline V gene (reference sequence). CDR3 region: CASSSTSGGQETQYF. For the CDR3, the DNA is TGTGCCAGCAGCTCGACTAGCGGAGGGCAAGAGACCCAGTACTTC.

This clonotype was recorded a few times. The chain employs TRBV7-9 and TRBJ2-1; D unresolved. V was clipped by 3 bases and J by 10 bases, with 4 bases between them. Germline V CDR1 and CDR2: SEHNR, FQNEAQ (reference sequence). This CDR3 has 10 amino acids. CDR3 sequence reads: CASSLGEQFF. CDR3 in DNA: TGTGCCAGCAGCTTGGGAGAGCAGTTCTTC.